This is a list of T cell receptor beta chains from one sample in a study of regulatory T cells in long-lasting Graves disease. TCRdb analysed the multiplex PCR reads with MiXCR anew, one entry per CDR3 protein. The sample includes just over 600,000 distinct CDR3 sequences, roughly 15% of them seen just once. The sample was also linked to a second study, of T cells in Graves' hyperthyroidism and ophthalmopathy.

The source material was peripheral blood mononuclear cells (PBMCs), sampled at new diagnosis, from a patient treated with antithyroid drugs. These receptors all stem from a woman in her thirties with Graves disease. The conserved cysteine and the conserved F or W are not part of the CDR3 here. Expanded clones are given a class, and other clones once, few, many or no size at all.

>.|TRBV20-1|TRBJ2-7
SARGTRGYEQY
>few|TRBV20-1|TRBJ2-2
SARALRDSHLELF
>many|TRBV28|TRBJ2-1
ASSRPVNEQF
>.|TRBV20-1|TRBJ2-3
SVSGQGTDTQY
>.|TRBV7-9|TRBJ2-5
ASSPSGGPISDETQY
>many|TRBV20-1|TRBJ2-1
SARDLTDGPNEQF
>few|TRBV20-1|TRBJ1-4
STKPGLGNEKLF
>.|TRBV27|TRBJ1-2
ASRTGDTNYGYT
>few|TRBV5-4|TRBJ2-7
ASSPGTSGGSSYEQY
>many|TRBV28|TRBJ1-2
ASSLQDHNSYGYT
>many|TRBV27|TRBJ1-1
ASTPSGYTEAF
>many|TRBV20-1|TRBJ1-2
SARDPRNDGYT
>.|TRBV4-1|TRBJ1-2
TSSQDSANNYGYT
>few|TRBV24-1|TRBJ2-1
ATSDSYPEVASYNEQF
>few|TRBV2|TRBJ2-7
ASSGTSGTPPREQY
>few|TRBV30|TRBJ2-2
ACPLSGAATGELF
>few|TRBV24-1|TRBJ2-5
ATSDPGGWVQETQY
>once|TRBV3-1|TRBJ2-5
ASSQGLAGSRKPTQY
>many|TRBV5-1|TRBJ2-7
ASSLGGTGLAMSGYEQY
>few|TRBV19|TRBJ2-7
ASSRDKPYEQY
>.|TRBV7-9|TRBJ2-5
ASSARQGIVTRGQTQY
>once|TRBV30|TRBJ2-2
AWRPGLGGTGELF
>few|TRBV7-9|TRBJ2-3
ASSFSGGKWGVDTQY
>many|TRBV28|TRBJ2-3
ASSWTVTDTQY
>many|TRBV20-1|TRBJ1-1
SARAQGALRNTEAF
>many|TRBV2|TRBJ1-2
ASTREGYGYT
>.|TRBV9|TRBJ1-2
ASSVARDRGHGYT
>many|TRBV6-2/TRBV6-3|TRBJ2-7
ASTGQGDEQY
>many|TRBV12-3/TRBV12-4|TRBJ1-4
ASSYTGAPNEKLF
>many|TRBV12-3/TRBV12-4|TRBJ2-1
ASSSRSASHEQF
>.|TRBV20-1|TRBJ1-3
SARGRTGSSGNTIY
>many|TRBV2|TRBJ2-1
ASGPQPGNEQF
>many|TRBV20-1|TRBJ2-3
SARDGASGENTQY
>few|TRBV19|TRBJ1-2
ASSIVAGNANYGYT
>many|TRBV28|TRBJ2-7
ASTQGHKVEQY
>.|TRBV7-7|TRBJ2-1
ASSFGEASYNEQF
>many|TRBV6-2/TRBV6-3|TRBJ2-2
ASSGFNAGELF
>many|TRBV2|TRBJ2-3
ASSAGQGAQDTQY
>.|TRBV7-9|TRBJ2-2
ASSAGTGRAGELF
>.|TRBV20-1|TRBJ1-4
SASHSGTGFFETNEKLF
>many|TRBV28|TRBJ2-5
ASSSQGSGSLKETQY
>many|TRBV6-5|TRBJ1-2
ASSYSIRVRMTDDGYT
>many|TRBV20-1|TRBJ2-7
SASRGDHTYEQY
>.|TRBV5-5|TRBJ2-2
ASIAAGVTGELF
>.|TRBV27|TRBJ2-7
AFRVTPYEQY
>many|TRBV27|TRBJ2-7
ASTPRGGGDEQY